This passage covers 26 T cell receptor beta chains from one sample sequenced in a study of T cell repertoires in cytomegalovirus infection. No antigen has been identified for these receptors. TCRdb processed the reads anew with MiXCR; each CDR3 protein has one entry. The table lists approximately 25,000 distinct CDR3 sequences, under 20% of them singletons. The sequences come from CD8+ T cells from cultured PBMCs, collected from culture after CMV antigen stimulation. These TCRs come from a human donor in good health (CMV status not recorded). Some clones in this sample may be carry-over from other donors' samples.

The chain has TRBV5-5 and TRBJ1-4, with a possible D match to TRBD1 (5 bases). The CDR3 has 14 residues. The germline V gene encodes CDR1 SGHKS and CDR2 YYEKEE (reference sequence). The V end lost 4 bases, the J end lost 13 bases, and 20 bases lay between the germline ends. DNA for the CDR3: TGTGCCAGCAGCCTACAGGTTCCTCCCACAGGACTGTTTTTT. Translating gives CASSLQVPPTGLFF.

This clonotype was detected only a few times. The J gene is TRBJ1-4, the V gene TRBV6-8, with 11 bases matching TRBD1. The V gene end was trimmed by 4 bases and the J gene end by 7 bases; junction bases not matched to a gene: 2. This CDR3 region has 14 residues. Germline lookup yields CDR1 MNHGY and CDR2 SAAAGT. The CDR3 reads CASSWGTGGEKLFF. In nucleotides, the CDR3 is TGTGCCAGCAGTTGGGGGACAGGGGGTGAAAAACTGTTTTTT.

This clonotype was observed a few times. The chain has TRBV12-3 or TRBV12-4 and TRBJ1-2, with D uncertain. Trimming shortened V by 3 bases and J by 3 bases, and 2 bases separated the two germline ends. This CDR3 has 11 amino acids. The DNA for the CDR3 is TGTGCCAGCAGTTTTTACTATGGCTACACCTTC. Its protein product is CASSFYYGYTF.

The V gene is TRBV2, the J gene TRBJ2-1, with D possibly being TRBD2 (6 bases). The CDR3 has 16 amino acids. Trimming removed 2 bases from V and 6 bases from J, with 17 bases in between. Germline CDR1 reads SNHLY; CDR2 reads FYNNEI. Here the CDR3 DNA reads TGTGCCAGCAGTGAACCCCAGACTAGTCGTTTCAATGAGCAGTTCTTC. As protein: CASSEPQTSRFNEQFF.

This clonotype has a count of ten or more. The V and J genes are TRBV7-2 and TRBJ2-7; maybe TRBD1 (6 bases). CDR3 length: 13 amino acids. Germline values: CDR1 SGHTA, CDR2 FQGNSA. Between the trimmed V and J ends, which lost 8 bases and 7 bases, there was a span of 18 bases. The CDR3 nucleotides are TGTGCCAGCGCCTGGGACACCCCGGGGGAGCAGTACTTC. Amino acid sequence: CASAWDTPGEQYF.

This clonotype was counted between two and nine times. The chain has TRBV7-6 and TRBJ1-1, with 7 bases lining up with TRBD1. The germline V gene has CDR1 SGHVS and CDR2 FNYEAQ. The CDR3 is 15 amino acids. Trimming cost V 1 base and J 6 bases; bases outside gene matches: 8. The CDR3 here is CASSLGMAGGSEAFF. The CDR3 nucleotides are TGTGCCAGCAGCTTAGGAATGGCAGGGGGTTCTGAAGCTTTCTTT.

The chain uses TRBV12-3 or TRBV12-4 and TRBJ2-1, with D perhaps matching TRBD2 (6 bases). Deletions cut 2 bases from V and 15 bases from J, with 17 bases between. CDR3 length equals 13 residues. The CDR3 DNA reads as TGTGCCAGCAGTTTAACGGGTAGGGACTTCTCGTTCTTC. As protein: CASSLTGRDFSFF.

This clonotype was picked up a small number of times. This chain joins TRBV7-6 and TRBJ2-1; D is unclear. Between the trimmed V and J ends, which lost 4 bases and 8 bases, there was a span of 18 bases. The CDR3 covers 15 residues. Germline lookup yields CDR1 SGHVS and CDR2 FNYEAQ. The CDR3 sequence is CASSSNPRANDEQFF. DNA of the CDR3: TGTGCCAGCAGCTCTAACCCACGGGCAAACGATGAGCAGTTCTTC.

The table lists this clonotype with a few counts. The genes are TRBV6-5 and TRBJ1-2; D not resolved. Trimming left V 6 bases short and J 8 bases short, with 13 bases between. The CDR3 is made up of 12 amino acids. The germline CDR1 and CDR2 sequences are MNHEY and SVGAGI. CDR3 residues: CASSQMESGYTF. The CDR3 DNA is TGTGCCAGCAGCCAAATGGAGTCCGGCTACACCTTC.

This clonotype was picked up many times. This chain joins TRBV7-2 and TRBJ2-1; tentative D call: TRBD2 (6 bases). The CDR3 is 14 amino acids. Trimming left V 3 bases short and J 7 bases short, with 13 bases between. Per germline, CDR1 SGHTA and CDR2 FQGNSA. CDR3 protein: CASSFPGGINEQFF. CDR3 DNA: TGTGCCAGCAGCTTCCCAGGAGGGATAAATGAGCAGTTCTTC.

The chain recombines TRBV4-3 with TRBJ2-7, with unresolved D. The ends were cut back, 0 bases at V and 3 bases at J, with 12 bases in the middle. The CDR3 contains 15 residues. Germline V gene data show CDR1 as LGHNA and CDR2 as YSLEER. The DNA for the CDR3 is TGCGCCAGCAGCCAAGATAGAATCCGACGCTACGAGCAGTACTTC. As protein: CASSQDRIRRYEQYF.

This clonotype was found once. The rearrangement uses TRBV11-2 and TRBJ1-5; the D is unclear. From germline, CDR1 is SGHAT and CDR2 FQNNGV. V lost 1 base and J lost 9, with 16 bases in between. CDR3 size: 15 residues. The CDR3 protein is CASSLGGGKVWPQHF. CDR3 sequence (DNA): TGTGCCAGCAGCTTAGGGGGAGGGAAGGTTTGGCCCCAGCATTTT.

This clonotype was detected only a few times. The V and J genes are TRBV7-6 and TRBJ1-3, with D possibly matching TRBD1 (6 bases). Germline V CDR1 and CDR2: SGHVS, FNYEAQ. CDR3 length: 16 amino acids. V shed 1 base and J shed 7 bases, with 17 bases lying between them. In nucleotides, the CDR3 is TGTGCCAGCAGCTTAGGGGGGCTGGCAGGGATCAACACCATATATTTT. It is translated as CASSLGGLAGINTIYF.

This chain links TRBV7-6 with TRBJ2-6; 11 bases are shared with TRBD1. The germline gives CDR1 SGHVS, CDR2 FNYEAQ. V lost 5 bases, J lost 3 bases, and 15 bases stayed unmatched. CDR3 length: 20 amino acids. The CDR3 here is CASSLSTGTGGFGGANVLTF. CDR3 sequence (DNA): TGTGCCAGCAGCCTATCCACCGGGACAGGGGGTTTCGGTGGGGCCAACGTCCTGACTTTC.

V usage is TRBV7-2 and J usage is TRBJ2-3; D remains ambiguous. The CDR3 runs 16 residues. CDR1 and CDR2 (germline): SGHTA, FQGNSA. V was trimmed by 2 bases and J by 3 bases, leaving 15 bases between them. CDR3 protein: CASSLKRAHPTDTQYF. CDR3 bases: TGTGCCAGCAGCTTAAAACGTGCACACCCGACAGATACGCAGTATTTT. Drawing the rest from reference TRBV7-2 and TRBJ2-3, the complete variable domain is GAGVSQSPSNKVTEKGKDVELRCDPISGHTALYWYRQSLGQGLEFLIYFQGNSAPDKSGLPSDRFSAERTGGSVSTLTIQRTQQEDSAVYLCASSLKRAHPTDTQYFGPGTRLTVL.

The J gene is TRBJ1-1, the V gene TRBV6-1; 7 bases map to TRBD1. This CDR3 has 16 amino acids. V gave up 7 bases and J gave up 0 bases; unmatched junction bases: 11. Germline V lookup: CDR1 MNHNS, CDR2 SASEGT. The CDR3 nucleotides are TGTGCCAGCAACCCTCGGGACAGACCGATGAACACTGAAGCTTTCTTT. It yields the protein CASNPRDRPMNTEAFF.

This chain uses TRBV18 with TRBJ2-7; D uncertain. Per the germline V gene, CDR1 is KGHSH and CDR2 is LQKENI. Trimming removed 6 bases at V and 2 bases at J, with 14 bases between. This CDR3 region has 14 residues. This chain's CDR3 is CASSHSADPYEQYF. DNA for the CDR3: TGTGCCAGCTCCCATTCGGCCGATCCCTACGAGCAGTACTTC.

This clonotype was observed at least ten times. This sequence joins TRBV5-1 and TRBJ1-1; D call uncertain. This CDR3 is 17 amino acids long. V was pared by 2 bases and J by 1 base, with 18 bases between. Germline V CDR1 and CDR2: SGHRS, YFSETQ. The DNA of the CDR3 is TGCGCCAGCAGCTTACGAACTACCCCCCGGGGGAACACTGAAGCTTTCTTT. Protein sequence: CASSLRTTPRGNTEAFF.

The gene calls are TRBV7-9 and TRBJ1-5; the D is unclear. Trimming left V 2 bases short and J 4 bases short, with 9 bases between. This CDR3 spans 14 amino acids. Per the germline V gene, CDR1 is SEHNR and CDR2 is FQNEAQ (reference sequence). CDR3 sequence reads: CASSLRGNNQPQHF. As DNA, the CDR3 is TGTGCCAGCAGCTTACGCGGGAATAATCAGCCCCAGCATTTT.

The chain combines TRBV7-9 with TRBJ2-5, with D perhaps matching TRBD1 or TRBD2 (6 bases each). The V end lost 5 bases, the J end lost 6 bases, and 19 bases lay between the germline ends. Germline V gene data show CDR1 as SEHNR and CDR2 as FQNEAQ (reference sequence). This CDR3 comprises 15 residues. CDR3 DNA: TGTGCCAGCAGCACCGCAGGGGAGGCCCCAAAGACCCAGTACTTC. Translated: CASSTAGEAPKTQYF.

Remarks on this clonotype: A read error may account for a junction end that differs from germline. The V call is TRBV7-9, the J call TRBJ2-1, with a weak D call TRBD2 (7 bases). The CDR3 totals 17 residues. Per the germline V gene, CDR1 is SEHNR and CDR2 is FQNEAQ (reference sequence). The CDR3 loop reads CASNLPTEGGGDNEQFF. CDR3 sequence (DNA): TGTGCCAGCAACTTACCAACAGAAGGGGGGGGGGACAATGAGCAGTTCTTC.

This clonotype was counted at least ten times. V usage is TRBV11-1 and J usage is TRBJ2-5; 11 positions agree with TRBD2. Germline CDR1 SGHAT, CDR2 FQDESV (reference sequence). Germline trimming cut 1 base from V and 6 bases from J; bases unmatched to any gene: 4. This CDR3 is 15 amino acids long. The CDR3 reads CASSLGLAGRKTQYF. CDR3 DNA: TGTGCCAGCAGCTTAGGACTAGCGGGAAGGAAGACCCAGTACTTC. Full variable domain (outside the CDR3, taken from reference TRBV11-1 and TRBJ2-5): EAEVAQSPRYKITEKSQAVAFWCDPISGHATLYWYRQILGQGPELLVQFQDESVVDDSQLPKDRFSAERLKGVDSTLKIQPAELGDSAMYLCASSLGLAGRKTQYFGPGTRLLVL.

V is TRBV7-9 and J is TRBJ2-1, with 8 bases fitting TRBD2. V lost 1 base and J lost 8; bases outside the gene matches: 10. This CDR3 is 16 amino acids long. CDR1 and CDR2 (germline): SEHNR, FQNEAQ (reference sequence). CDR3 nucleotides: TGTGCCAGCAGCTTAGGCGAGGCGGGGGGCAGGTATGAGCAGTTCTTC. This gives the protein CASSLGEAGGRYEQFF.

The chain has TRBV6-6 and TRBJ1-2; D remains unclear. This CDR3 is 15 amino acids long. V was cut by 6 bases and J by 4 bases, with 18 bases left in between. Germline values: CDR1 MNHNY, CDR2 SVGAGI (reference sequence). CDR3 residues: CASRDPAGLGYGYTF. The CDR3 bases are TGTGCCAGCAGGGACCCCGCCGGACTTGGCTATGGCTACACCTTC.

A note on this clonotype: A junction end diverges from the germline sequence, so it may reflect a read error. J is TRBJ1-2 and V is TRBV19, with 7 bases identical to TRBD1. There are 11 residues in the CDR3. Germline V gives CDR1 LNHDA, CDR2 SQIVND (reference sequence). This CDR3 reads CASSGETGCRF. CDR3 nucleotide sequence: TGTGCCAGTAGTGGAGAGACAGGGTGTCGCTTC. The full variable domain, its missing parts supplied by reference TRBV19 and TRBJ1-2, is DGGITQSPKYLFRKEGQNVTLSCEQNLNHDAMYWYRQDPGQGLRLIYYSQIVNDFQKGDIAEGYSVSREKKESFPLTVTSAQKNPTAFYLCASSGETGCRFGSGTRLTVV.

This clonotype was seen many times. This chain uses TRBV6-1 with TRBJ2-7, with D possibly matching TRBD1 (8 bases). The CDR3 contains 15 residues. The germline V and J ends were trimmed by 6 bases and 6 bases, with 21 bases remaining between them. In germline, CDR1 is MNHNS, CDR2 SASEGT. CDR3 sequence: CASRTIQGGRAEQYF. CDR3 nucleotide sequence: TGTGCCAGCAGGACCATACAGGGGGGGAGGGCCGAGCAGTACTTC.